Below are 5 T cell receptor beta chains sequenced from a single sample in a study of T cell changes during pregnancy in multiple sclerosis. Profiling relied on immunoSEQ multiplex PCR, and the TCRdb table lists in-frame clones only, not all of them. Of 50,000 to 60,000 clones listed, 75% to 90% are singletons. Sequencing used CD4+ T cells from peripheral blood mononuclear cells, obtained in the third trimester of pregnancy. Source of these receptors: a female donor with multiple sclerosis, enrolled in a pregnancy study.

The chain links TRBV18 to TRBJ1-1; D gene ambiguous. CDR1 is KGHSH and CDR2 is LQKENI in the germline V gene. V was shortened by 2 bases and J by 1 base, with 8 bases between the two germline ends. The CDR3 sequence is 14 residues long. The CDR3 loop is CASSPYRENTEAFF. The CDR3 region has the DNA TGTGCCAGCTCACCATACAGAGAGAACACTGAAGCTTTCTTT.

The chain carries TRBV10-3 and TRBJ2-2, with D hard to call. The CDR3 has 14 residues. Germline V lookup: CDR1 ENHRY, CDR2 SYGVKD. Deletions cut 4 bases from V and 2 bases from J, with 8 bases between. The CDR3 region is CAISVLQNTGELFF. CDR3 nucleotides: TGTGCCATCAGTGTACTGCAAAACACCGGGGAGCTGTTTTTT.

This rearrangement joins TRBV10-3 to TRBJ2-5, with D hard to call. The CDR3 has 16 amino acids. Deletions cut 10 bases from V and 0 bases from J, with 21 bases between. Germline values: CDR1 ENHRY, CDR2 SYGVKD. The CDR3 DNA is TGTGCCACCACCGTTTCGGATAGCTTTAACCAAGAGACCCAGTACTTC. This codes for CATTVSDSFNQETQYF.

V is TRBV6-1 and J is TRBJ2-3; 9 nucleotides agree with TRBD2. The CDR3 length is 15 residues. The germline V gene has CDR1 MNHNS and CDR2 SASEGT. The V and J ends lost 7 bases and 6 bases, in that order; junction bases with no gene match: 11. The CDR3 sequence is CASNEIAGVRDTQYF. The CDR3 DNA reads TGTGCCAGCAATGAGATAGCGGGAGTAAGGGATACGCAGTATTTT.

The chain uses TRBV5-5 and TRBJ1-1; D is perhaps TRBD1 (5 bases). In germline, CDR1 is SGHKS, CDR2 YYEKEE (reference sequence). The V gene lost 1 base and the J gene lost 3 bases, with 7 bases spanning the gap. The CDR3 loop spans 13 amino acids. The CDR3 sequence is CASSLRGDTEAFF. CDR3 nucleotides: TGTGCCAGCAGCTTGCGGGGGGACACTGAAGCTTTCTTT.